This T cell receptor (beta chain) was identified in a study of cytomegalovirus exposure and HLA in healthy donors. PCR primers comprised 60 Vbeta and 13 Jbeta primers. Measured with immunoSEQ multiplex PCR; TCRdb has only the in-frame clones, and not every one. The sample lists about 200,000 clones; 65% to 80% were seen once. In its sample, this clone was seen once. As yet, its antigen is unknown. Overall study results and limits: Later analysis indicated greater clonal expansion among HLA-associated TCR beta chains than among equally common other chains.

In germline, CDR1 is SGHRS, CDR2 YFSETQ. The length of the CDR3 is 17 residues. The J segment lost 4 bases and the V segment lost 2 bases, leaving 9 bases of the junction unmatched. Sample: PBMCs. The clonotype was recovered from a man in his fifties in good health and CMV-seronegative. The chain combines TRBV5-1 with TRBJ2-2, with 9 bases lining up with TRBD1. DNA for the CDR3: TGCGCCAGCAGCTTATTACAGGGGGCGCGGGGCACCGGGGAGCTGTTTTTT. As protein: CASSLLQGARGTGELFF.